Presented here are 11 T cell receptor beta chains from one specimen sequenced in a study of blood T cells in healthy people across ages. For the second PCR, which ran for about 6 to 12 cycles, a sample-barcoded 5' primer and a J-beta primer mix were used. TCRdb passed the 5' RACE reads through MiXCR, listing each CDR3 protein once. The sample lists 900,000 to 950,000 distinct CDR3 sequences, 25% to 35% occurring once. The sample was also reused in another study, on T cells of mothers and their children.

Sequences were obtained from blood. The receptors shown here come from a woman aged 40 to 50 in good health.

The genes are TRBV7-6 and TRBJ2-5, with D perhaps TRBD2 (6 bases). CDR3 length: 15 residues. Between the trimmed V and J ends, which lost 2 bases and 11 bases, there was a span of 21 bases. Germline V gene data show CDR1 as SGHVS and CDR2 as FNYEAQ. The CDR3 region has the DNA TGTGCCAGCAGCTTAATGGGGGACTTGGGTCGAGAGCAGTACTTC. This translates into CASSLMGDLGREQYF.

There are many counts of this clonotype. The DNA for the CDR3 is TGCAGTGCTAGAACAGATACGCAGTATTTT. This gives the protein CSARTDTQYF. The V and J genes are TRBV20-1 and TRBJ2-3; D unresolved. Deletions cut 2 bases from V and 3 bases from J, with 0 bases between. CDR3 length equals 10 residues. CDR1 DFQATT and CDR2 SNEGSKA come from the germline V gene (reference sequence).

This clonotype was found a few times. The chain has TRBV29-1 and TRBJ1-5; D might be TRBD1 (5 bases). The V and J ends lost 7 bases and 0 bases respectively, with 13 bases between them. Germline CDR1 reads SQVTM; CDR2 reads ANQGSEA. This CDR3 has 14 amino acids. The CDR3 DNA sequence: TGCAGCGCAATGACAGTGGATAGCAATCAGCCCCAGCATTTT. It codes for CSAMTVDSNQPQHF.

This clonotype came up a few times. The chain joins TRBV9 to TRBJ2-1, with 9 bases matching TRBD2. Trimming cost V 1 base and J 2 bases; bases outside gene matches: 10. This CDR3 has 18 amino acids. Germline CDR1 and CDR2: SGDLS and YYNGEE. CDR3 sequence reads: CASSVRSGRGGPYNEQFF. The CDR3 region has the DNA TGTGCCAGCAGCGTAAGGTCTGGGCGGGGGGGTCCCTACAATGAGCAGTTCTTC.

This clonotype appeared once. V is TRBV4-1 and J is TRBJ1-3, with a possible D match to TRBD1 (6 bases). V lost 1 base to trimming and J lost 0 bases, with 7 bases between them. This CDR3 has 15 residues. Germline V lookup: CDR1 MGHRA, CDR2 YSYEKL. Here the CDR3 reads CASSQGTVSGNTIYF. The CDR3 DNA is TGCGCCAGCAGCCAAGGGACAGTCTCTGGAAACACCATATATTTT.

The J gene is TRBJ2-7, the V gene TRBV7-2; no definite D call. The V end was cut by 6 bases, the J end by 6 bases, with 18 bases between. Germline values: CDR1 SGHTA, CDR2 FQGNSA. This CDR3 comprises 14 residues. The CDR3 region has the DNA TGTGCCAGCAGTGAGATGGCCCCCACCCCCGAGCAGTACTTC. It codes for CASSEMAPTPEQYF.

There are many counts of this clonotype. The chain recombines TRBV9 with TRBJ2-3, with D perhaps TRBD1 (5 bases). In germline, CDR1 is SGDLS, CDR2 YYNGEE. V was pared by 1 base and J by 0 bases, with 6 bases between. The CDR3 is 14 amino acids. DNA for the CDR3: TGTGCCAGCAGCGTACAGGGTAGCACAGATACGCAGTATTTT. It is translated as CASSVQGSTDTQYF.

This chain links TRBV7-9 with TRBJ1-3; D is ambiguous. Germline CDR1 is SEHNR and CDR2 is FQNEAQ (reference sequence). The CDR3 sequence is 16 residues long. Trimming removed 0 bases from V and 0 bases from J, with 9 bases in between. CDR3 loop: CASSLAPTSSGNTIYF. The CDR3 DNA reads TGTGCCAGCAGCTTAGCACCAACGAGCTCTGGAAACACCATATATTTT.

A few counts support this clonotype. The rearrangement joins TRBV7-2 to TRBJ2-6; no clear D gene. This CDR3 is 17 amino acids long. V shed 1 base and J shed 0 bases, with 10 bases lying between them. The germline V gene encodes CDR1 SGHTA and CDR2 FQGNSA. CDR3 nucleotide sequence: TGTGCCAGCAGCTTAGGGTACCCCCTCTCTGGGGCCAACGTCCTGACTTTC. Translated, it gives CASSLGYPLSGANVLTF.

There are a few counts of this clonotype. The V and J genes are TRBV20-1 and TRBJ2-5; 8 bases align to TRBD1. The CDR3 totals 16 residues. Trimming removed 1 base from V and 5 bases from J; junction bases left unmatched: 12. Per the germline V gene, CDR1 is DFQATT and CDR2 is SNEGSKA (reference sequence). In DNA form, the CDR3 reads TGCAGTGCTAGAGGGTCGGTCCCAGGGGGCACGGAGACCCAGTACTTC. Its protein product is CSARGSVPGGTETQYF.

A note on this clonotype: A much larger clone differs from this one at a single base, so this may be a read error. The chain employs TRBV4-3 and TRBJ1-2; TRBD1 matches 8 bases. CDR1 and CDR2 (germline): LGHNA, YSLEER. Unmatched junction bases numbered 11, after V lost 4 bases and J lost 4 bases. The CDR3 runs 16 residues. For the CDR3, the DNA is TGCGCCAGCAGCCGAGGACAGGGATCCATCGGCTATGGCTACACCTTC. Its translation: CASSRGQGSIGYGYTF.